The 23 T cell receptor beta chains below were found in one sample sequenced in a study of response to subunit inactivated influenza vaccine. TCRdb reprocessed the RT-PCR reads via MiXCR and lists one record per CDR3 protein. The repertoire holds about 540,000 distinct CDR3 sequences, with roughly 23% as singletons. These data were likewise used in another study, on T cells expressing NK-cell markers. Turning to that study: 5'RACE template switching with UMIs generated TCR beta cDNA.

The starting material was CD4+ T cells sorted from PBMCs, obtained roughly 12 days after vaccination. The receptors originated from a man aged 50 to 60 who received an inactivated influenza vaccine.

This chain connects TRBV11-3 to TRBJ2-1; D unclear. This CDR3 spans 14 amino acids. V lost 0 bases to trimming and J lost 3 bases, with 6 bases between them. From germline, CDR1 is SGHNT and CDR2 YENEEA. CDR3 bases: TGTGCCAGCAGCTTAGACCCCGTCTACAATGAGCAGTTCTTC. Translating it yields CASSLDPVYNEQFF.

The J gene is TRBJ2-1, the V gene TRBV12-3 or TRBV12-4; D not resolved. The CDR3 contains 15 residues. Trimming left V 7 bases short and J 0 bases short, with 13 bases between. Here the CDR3 DNA reads TGTGCCAGCAAACGGAGCCGGAGCTCCTACAATGAGCAGTTCTTC. It is translated as CASKRSRSSYNEQFF.

In its sample, this clonotype was seen a few times. The rearrangement uses TRBV7-6 and TRBJ2-5; either TRBD1 or TRBD2 may supply D (6 bases each). CDR3 size: 16 residues. The V and J ends lost 0 bases and 6 bases respectively, with 17 bases between them. Germline V gene sequence: CDR1 SGHVS, CDR2 FNYEAQ. CDR3 DNA sequence: TGTGCCAGCAGCTTAGCCTCGTTCCGGGGGCTGCAGACCCAGTACTTC. The encoded protein is CASSLASFRGLQTQYF.

This clonotype was seen a few times. DNA for the CDR3: TGTGCCAGCAGTCGGGACACGAAAGGAGGAGGCTACACCTTC. Amino acids: CASSRDTKGGGYTF. J is TRBJ1-2 and V is TRBV7-2; D possibly corresponds to TRBD1 (6 bases). The ends were cut back, 6 bases at V and 8 bases at J, with 19 bases in the middle. Germline V gene data show CDR1 as SGHTA and CDR2 as FQGNSA. The CDR3 spans 14 residues. Combining the CDR3 with reference TRBV7-2 and TRBJ1-2 gives the whole variable domain GAGVSQSPSNKVTEKGKDVELRCDPISGHTALYWYRQSLGQGLEFLIYFQGNSAPDKSGLPSDRFSAERTGGSVSTLTIQRTQQEDSAVYLCASSRDTKGGGYTFGSGTRLTVV.

The chain employs TRBV20-1 and TRBJ1-1; D unresolved. Deletions cut 6 bases from V and 0 bases from J, with 11 bases between. There are 13 residues in the CDR3. Germline V CDR1 and CDR2: DFQATT, SNEGSKA (reference sequence). The CDR3 reads CSAPFNLNTEAFF. The CDR3 DNA is TGCAGTGCCCCCTTCAATCTGAACACTGAAGCTTTCTTT.

The V gene is TRBV6-1, the J gene TRBJ1-2; D unclear. The CDR3 has 13 amino acids. Per germline, CDR1 MNHNS and CDR2 SASEGT. V lost 3 bases to trimming and J lost 6 bases, with 11 bases between them. CDR3 bases: TGTGCCAGCAGTGAGAGTGGGGTTGATGGCTACACCTTC. It codes for CASSESGVDGYTF.

This chain uses TRBV20-1 with TRBJ2-5; D gene unclear. Trimming pared 4 bases from V and 4 bases from J, leaving 7 bases between. The CDR3 has 11 amino acids. The germline V gene has CDR1 DFQATT and CDR2 SNEGSKA (reference sequence). The DNA of the CDR3 is TGCAGTGCTACAAACCCAGAGACCCAGTACTTC. This encodes CSATNPETQYF.

This clonotype was seen only a few times. This CDR3 is CASSLGLPSDEQYF. CDR3 coding DNA: TGTGCCAGCAGCTTGGGACTCCCGTCCGACGAGCAGTACTTC. J is TRBJ2-7 and V is TRBV7-3; D might be TRBD2 (6 bases). This CDR3 is built from 14 residues. V lost 3 bases and J 5 bases, leaving 14 bases between the germline ends. Germline lookup yields CDR1 SGHTA and CDR2 FQGTGA. Full variable domain (remainder filled in from reference TRBV7-3 and TRBJ2-7): GAGVSQTPSNKVTEKGKYVELRCDPISGHTALYWYRQSLGQGPEFLIYFQGTGAADDSGLPNDRFFAVRPEGSVSTLKIQRTERGDSAVYLCASSLGLPSDEQYFGPGTRLTVT.

V and J are TRBV5-1 and TRBJ1-2, with TRBD1 matching over 7 bases. The length of the CDR3 is 16 residues. Germline CDR1 SGHRS, CDR2 YFSETQ. V shed 2 bases, J shed 3 bases, and the junction held 10 bases outside the gene matches. The CDR3 is CASSLPTGRFDYGYTF. The CDR3, as DNA: TGCGCCAGCAGCTTACCGACAGGGCGGTTTGACTATGGCTACACCTTC.

This clonotype was seen only a few times. This sequence joins TRBV10-2 and TRBJ2-2, with 7 bases fitting TRBD1. The CDR3 runs 16 residues. V lost 6 bases and J lost 0; bases outside the gene matches: 7. From germline, CDR1 is WSHSY and CDR2 SAAADI. The CDR3 here is CASRDGQVANTGELFF. The CDR3 nucleotides are TGCGCCAGCAGGGATGGACAGGTCGCGAACACCGGGGAGCTGTTTTTT.

This clonotype has more than one count but fewer than ten. The rearrangement links TRBV11-2 to TRBJ2-3, with unresolved D. V was trimmed by 4 bases and J by 2 bases, leaving 7 bases between them. The CDR3 totals 13 residues. Germline loops: CDR1 SGHAT, CDR2 FQNNGV. The CDR3 coding sequence is TGTGCCAGCAGCTCCCAGCACACAGATACGCAGTATTTT. It translates to CASSSQHTDTQYF.

This chain connects TRBV28 to TRBJ1-2; D might be TRBD1 (5 bases). CDR1 is MDHEN and CDR2 is SYDVKM in the germline V gene. The CDR3 is 14 residues long. Trimming pared 2 bases from V and 4 bases from J, leaving 11 bases between. This CDR3 reads CASSLGPGPYGYTF. CDR3 in DNA: TGTGCCAGCAGTTTAGGGCCAGGGCCCTATGGCTACACCTTC.

This clonotype was found many times. The genes are TRBV29-1 and TRBJ2-1; 7 bases are a match to TRBD2. The length of the CDR3 is 14 residues. V lost 2 bases, J lost 5 bases, and 6 bases stayed unmatched. Germline V lookup: CDR1 SQVTM, CDR2 ANQGSEA. The CDR3 sequence: CSVERLAANNEQFF. The CDR3 nucleotides read TGCAGCGTTGAAAGACTAGCTGCTAACAATGAGCAGTTCTTC.

In its sample, this clonotype was seen a few times. The chain employs TRBV12-3 or TRBV12-4 and TRBJ2-5; no clear D. V lost 5 bases to trimming and J lost 2 bases, with 9 bases between them. The CDR3 contains 13 residues. The CDR3 nucleotides are TGTGCCAGCAGTCCGACCCCACAAGAGACCCAGTACTTC. It specifies CASSPTPQETQYF.

The J gene is TRBJ1-1, the V gene TRBV5-8, with D hard to call. The CDR3 covers 14 residues. V lost 6 bases to trimming and J lost 8 bases, with 20 bases between them. CDR1 and CDR2 from the germline V gene are SGHTS and YDEGEE. CDR3 protein: CASTPEVAGLEAFF. The DNA of the CDR3 is TGTGCCAGCACCCCTGAGGTGGCCGGTCTCGAAGCTTTCTTT.

As to this clonotype: A junction boundary mismatches the germline segment, possibly from a read error. The J gene is TRBJ2-1, the V gene TRBV25-1; D is unclear. Per germline, CDR1 MGHDK and CDR2 SYGVNS. The CDR3 has 15 residues. The CDR3 loop reads CAGSERLGAYNEQFF. Written as DNA, the CDR3 is TGTGCCGGCAGTGAAAGGTTAGGAGCCTACAATGAGCAGTTCTTC. Based on the CDR3 plus reference TRBV25-1 and TRBJ2-1, the full variable domain is EADIYQTPRYLVIGTGKKITLECSQTMGHDKMYWYQQDPGMELHLIHYSYGVNSTEKGDLSSESTVSRIRTEHFPLTLESARPSHTSQYLCAGSERLGAYNEQFFGPGTRLTVL.

The V call is TRBV7-2, the J call TRBJ2-5; 8 nucleotides agree with TRBD1. The ends lost 5 bases at V and 5 bases at J; junction bases unmatched: 7. This CDR3 spans 14 amino acids. Germline V lookup: CDR1 SGHTA, CDR2 FQGNSA. The CDR3 is CASSARTGLETQYF. The CDR3 DNA reads TGTGCCAGCAGCGCCCGGACAGGGTTGGAGACCCAGTACTTC.

Here the CDR3 DNA reads TGCGCCAGCAGCTTGTGGGAGGCAACCGGGGAGCTGTTTTTT. Protein: CASSLWEATGELFF. This rearrangement joins TRBV5-1 to TRBJ2-2; D might be TRBD2 (6 bases). CDR3 size: 14 residues. V lost 1 base and J lost 5, with 9 bases in between. Germline lookup yields CDR1 SGHRS and CDR2 YFSETQ.

V and J are TRBV6-1 and TRBJ2-7, with 8 bases lining up with TRBD2. V lost 9 bases, J lost 2 bases, and 12 bases stayed unmatched. The V gene's germline CDR1 is MNHNS and CDR2 SASEGT. The CDR3 spans 15 residues. The CDR3 coding sequence is TGTGCCAGTAGCCGCGTAGCGGGACTCCCCTACGAGCAGTACTTC. It yields the protein CASSRVAGLPYEQYF.

The chain couples TRBV4-2 to TRBJ1-1; the D gene is possibly TRBD1 (5 bases). The CDR3 extends over 16 amino acids. Per the germline V gene, CDR1 is LGHNA and CDR2 is YNFKEQ. V gave up 0 bases and J gave up 0 bases, with 11 bases separating them. This chain's CDR3 is CASSQDPGRVNTEAFF. The CDR3 coding sequence is TGTGCCAGCAGCCAAGATCCCGGCAGGGTGAACACTGAAGCTTTCTTT.

In nucleotides, the CDR3 is TGTGCCAGCAGTTACTCCCGTGCGGGGGCGGAGGGGGAGCTGTTTTTT. It translates to CASSYSRAGAEGELFF. The J gene is TRBJ2-2, the V gene TRBV6-2 or TRBV6-3; possibly TRBD2 for D (7 bases). There are 16 residues in the CDR3. Deletions cut 0 bases from V and 8 bases from J, with 16 bases between. Germline lookup yields CDR1 MNHEY and CDR2 SVGEGT.

This clonotype was detected a few times. The rearrangement uses TRBV20-1 and TRBJ2-1, with 9 bases identical to TRBD2. The V gene end was trimmed by 5 bases and the J gene end by 5 bases; junction bases not matched to a gene: 7. The CDR3 is made up of 14 amino acids. Per the germline V gene, CDR1 is DFQATT and CDR2 is SNEGSKA (reference sequence). In DNA form, the CDR3 reads TGCAGTGCTGGCCGGACTAGCGTAGACAATGAGCAGTTCTTC. Protein: CSAGRTSVDNEQFF.

The chain combines TRBV20-1 with TRBJ2-1, with D unclear. The CDR3 extends over 14 amino acids. Trimming removed 6 bases from V and 2 bases from J, with 14 bases in between. CDR1 is DFQATT, CDR2 SNEGSKA, per germline (reference sequence). The CDR3 spells CSASRPFPYNEQFF. Written as DNA, the CDR3 is TGCAGTGCCAGCCGACCCTTCCCCTACAATGAGCAGTTCTTC.